The 26 T cell receptor beta chains below were found in one sample sequenced in a study of cytomegalovirus exposure and HLA in healthy donors. A multiplex PCR was run with 60 Vbeta primers and 13 Jbeta primers. Sequenced by immunoSEQ multiplex PCR; TCRdb stores in-frame clones only, minus some. The repertoire holds 120,000 to 150,000 clones, with roughly 79% as singletons. Sequencing input: PBMCs. The source of these receptors is a woman in her thirties or forties in good health and CMV-seronegative.

The J gene is TRBJ2-7, the V gene TRBV27, with 13 bases lining up with TRBD2. The CDR3 covers 14 residues. From germline, CDR1 is MNHEY and CDR2 SMNVEV (reference sequence). The V segment lost 6 bases and the J segment 4 bases; nucleotides outside the gene matches: 3. The chain's CDR3 is CASRRTSGGYEQYF. The CDR3 bases are TGTGCCAGCAGAAGGACTAGCGGGGGATACGAGCAGTACTTC.

This clone appeared a single time. The chain couples TRBV6-5 to TRBJ1-1; D gene ambiguous. This CDR3 is 15 amino acids long. Germline V CDR1 and CDR2: MNHEY, SVGAGI. Trimming removed 0 bases at V and 3 bases at J, with 11 bases between. The CDR3 sequence is CASSYSGPGDTEAFF. For the CDR3, the DNA is TGTGCCAGCAGTTACTCCGGGCCGGGAGACACTGAAGCTTTCTTT.

Only one count was recorded for this clone. The J gene is TRBJ2-1, the V gene TRBV10-3; no reliable D call. The germline V gene has CDR1 ENHRY and CDR2 SYGVKD. Trimming cost V 0 bases and J 0 bases, with 9 bases left between them. The CDR3 runs 16 residues. This CDR3 is CAISESGSSSYNEQFF. DNA for the CDR3: TGTGCCATCAGTGAGTCGGGCAGCTCCTCCTACAATGAGCAGTTCTTC.

Remarks on this clone: Other nucleotide sequences from this sample produce the same CDR3. The chain employs TRBV28 and TRBJ2-7, with TRBD1 matching 11 bases. Germline V gene sequence: CDR1 MDHEN, CDR2 SYDVKM. This CDR3 contains 15 residues. Trimming at V came to 3 bases and at J to 4 bases, leaving 5 bases not matched to a gene. The chain's CDR3 is CASSFPRDRGYEQYF. The CDR3 region has the DNA TGTGCCAGCAGTTTTCCACGGGACAGGGGGTACGAGCAGTACTTC.

This chain joins TRBV30 and TRBJ1-4; 8 positions agree with TRBD1. The CDR3 runs 14 residues. From germline, CDR1 is GTSNPN and CDR2 SVGIG (reference sequence). With V trimmed by 4 bases and J by 7 bases, 8 bases remained unmatched. The CDR3 here is CAWTEQGAPEKLFF. The CDR3 nucleotides are TGTGCCTGGACCGAGCAGGGGGCGCCTGAAAAACTGTTTTTT.

This chain joins TRBV15 and TRBJ1-2, with D possibly being TRBD1 (5 bases). The CDR3 has 15 amino acids. Germline V gene lookup returns CDR1 LNHNV and CDR2 YYDKDF (reference sequence). V lost 0 bases and J lost 4, with 12 bases in between. CDR3 sequence (DNA): TGTGCCACCAGCAGAGATTCCGGACATACCTATGGCTACACCTTC. It specifies CATSRDSGHTYGYTF.

The rearrangement joins TRBV6-5 to TRBJ2-1, with a possible D match to TRBD2 (5 bases). Trimming pared 6 bases from V and 12 bases from J, leaving 15 bases between. The CDR3 length is 12 residues. The V gene's germline CDR1 is MNHEY and CDR2 SVGAGI. The CDR3 spells CASSEGYSVQFF. CDR3 bases: TGTGCCAGCAGCGAGGGCTATTCTGTGCAGTTCTTC.

The V gene is TRBV4-1, the J gene TRBJ2-2; 10 bases line up with TRBD1. Losses at the gene ends were 1 base for V and 4 bases for J; bases not matched to a gene: 3. Germline CDR1 is MGHRA and CDR2 is YSYEKL. The CDR3 length is 16 residues. CDR3 nucleotide sequence: TGCGCCAGCAGCCAAGTCGACAGGGGGCTCACCGGGGAGCTGTTTTTT. Encoded protein: CASSQVDRGLTGELFF.

The CDR3: CASTLNRRGQPQHF. CDR3 nucleotides: TGTGCCAGTACCCTCAATAGAAGGGGTCAGCCCCAGCATTTT. This chain connects TRBV19 to TRBJ1-5; TRBD1 is a possible D gene (5 bases). The V gene lost 7 bases and the J gene lost 6 bases, with 16 bases spanning the gap. Germline values: CDR1 LNHDA, CDR2 SQIVND (reference sequence). CDR3 length: 14 amino acids.

V gene TRBV9 combines with J gene TRBJ2-5; 10 nucleotides line up with TRBD2. Trimming at V came to 5 bases and at J to 4 bases, leaving 8 bases not matched to a gene. CDR3 length: 15 residues. CDR1 and CDR2 (germline): SGDLS, YYNGEE. The CDR3 reads CASSDSLAGAETQYF. The CDR3 DNA follows: TGTGCCAGCAGTGATTCGCTAGCGGGAGCAGAGACCCAGTACTTC.

V gene TRBV6-6 combines with J gene TRBJ2-1; the D gene is possibly TRBD2 (5 bases). Germline V gene data show CDR1 as MNHNY and CDR2 as SVGAGI (reference sequence). Trimming took 6 bases from V and 9 from J, leaving 18 bases between them. CDR3 size: 14 residues. In DNA, the CDR3 is TGTGCCAGCAGGTTACGTCTAGAACTAGGTGAGCAGTTCTTC. Protein: CASRLRLELGEQFF.

The chain carries TRBV28 and TRBJ2-1; 12 bases fit TRBD2. Germline values: CDR1 MDHEN, CDR2 SYDVKM. The ends lost 6 bases at V and 8 bases at J; junction bases unmatched: 2. The CDR3 spans 13 residues. In nucleotides, the CDR3 is TGTGCCAGCAGAAGACTAGCGGGGGATGAGCAGTTCTTC. This codes for CASRRLAGDEQFF.

The rearrangement links TRBV27 to TRBJ1-1; 7 bases agree with TRBD1. CDR3 size: 14 residues. The V and J ends lost 8 bases and 1 base, in that order; junction bases with no gene match: 7. Germline V gene data show CDR1 as MNHEY and CDR2 as SMNVEV (reference sequence). Here the CDR3 reads CASRDRFWNTEAFF. The CDR3 bases are TGTGCCAGCCGGGACAGATTCTGGAACACTGAAGCTTTCTTT.

The chain is built from TRBV2 and TRBJ2-7, with TRBD2 matching 10 bases. V lost 6 bases and J lost 1; bases outside the gene matches: 6. The CDR3 totals 15 residues. Germline V gene data show CDR1 as SNHLY and CDR2 as FYNNEI. CDR3 bases: TGTGCCAGCAGGAGGCTAGCGGGAGTTTCCTACGAGCAGTACTTC. Residues: CASRRLAGVSYEQYF.

The chain couples TRBV7-2 to TRBJ2-4; 7 nucleotides match TRBD2. Germline loops: CDR1 SGHTA, CDR2 FQGNSA. The CDR3 loop spans 14 amino acids. V was pared by 1 base and J by 8 bases, with 5 bases of the junction left unmatched. The CDR3 reads CASSLVAGEDIQYF. The CDR3 DNA follows: TGTGCCAGCAGCTTAGTTGCGGGAGAGGACATTCAGTACTTC.

The J gene is TRBJ2-7, the V gene TRBV6-6, with 11 positions matching TRBD2. Germline values: CDR1 MNHNY, CDR2 SVGAGI (reference sequence). Unmatched junction bases numbered 10, after V lost 3 bases and J lost 6 bases. The CDR3 covers 16 residues. CDR3 nucleotide sequence: TGTGCCAGCAGTTATTTGTCTAGCGGGAGGCCAGTCGAGCAGTACTTC. Translated, it gives CASSYLSSGRPVEQYF.

The CDR3 is CASSFSDSPLHF. The CDR3 DNA follows: TGTGCCAGCAGTTTTTCGGATTCACCCCTCCACTTT. The V call is TRBV27, the J call TRBJ1-6; D ambiguous. Germline V lookup: CDR1 MNHEY, CDR2 SMNVEV (reference sequence). V shed 3 bases and J shed 8 bases, with 5 bases lying between them. This CDR3 region has 12 residues.

This sequence joins TRBV6-5 and TRBJ1-1, with a tentative D call TRBD1 (6 bases). The ends were cut back, 0 bases at V and 2 bases at J, with 7 bases in the middle. There are 14 residues in the CDR3. Germline loops: CDR1 MNHEY, CDR2 SVGAGI. In DNA form, the CDR3 reads TGTGCCAGCAGTTACTCGGGGGCAAACACTGAAGCTTTCTTT. This codes for CASSYSGANTEAFF.

The gene calls are TRBV7-3 and TRBJ1-1; maybe TRBD1 (6 bases). The CDR3 loop spans 15 amino acids. V gave up 2 bases and J gave up 8 bases, with 18 bases separating them. Per the germline V gene, CDR1 is SGHTA and CDR2 is FQGTGA. The DNA for the CDR3 is TGTGCCAGCAGCTTAGGGACGCAGGGGATGGAGGAAGCTTTCTTT. Translation gives CASSLGTQGMEEAFF.

CDR3 nucleotide sequence: TGTGCCAGCAGTTCCAGGGGGCCCGGGGAGCTGTTTTTT. Translation: CASSSRGPGELFF. The chain has TRBV28 and TRBJ2-2, with 8 nucleotides matching TRBD1. The germline CDR1 and CDR2 sequences are MDHEN and SYDVKM. The CDR3 spans 13 residues. V trimming: 4 bases; J trimming: 6 bases; junction bases outside the gene matches: 1.

This chain uses TRBV9 with TRBJ2-3; tentative D call: TRBD2 (6 bases). V was pared by 4 bases and J by 6 bases, with 15 bases between. Germline-derived CDR1 and CDR2 are SGDLS and YYNGEE. The CDR3 is 14 amino acids. This chain's CDR3 is CASSPRDFTDTQYF. The CDR3 nucleotides are TGTGCCAGCAGCCCTAGGGACTTCACGGATACGCAGTATTTT.

This chain connects TRBV7-6 to TRBJ2-1; maybe TRBD2 (6 bases). This CDR3 is built from 17 residues. The V gene's germline CDR1 is SGHVS and CDR2 FNYEAQ. Trimming cost V 4 bases and J 1 base, with 17 bases left between them. CDR3 protein: CASSSGAGKWSYNEQFF. DNA for the CDR3: TGTGCCAGCAGCTCAGGTGCGGGAAAGTGGTCCTACAATGAGCAGTTCTTC.

This clone was seen just once. The rearrangement links TRBV7-9 to TRBJ2-5; 8 nucleotides align to TRBD1. CDR1 and CDR2 (germline): SEHNR, FQNEAQ (reference sequence). The CDR3 covers 12 residues. V lost 9 bases, J lost 4 bases, and 4 bases stayed unmatched. The CDR3 region has the DNA TGTGCCAGTCAAGACAGGGGAGAGACCCAGTACTTC. Translating gives CASQDRGETQYF. The variable domain in full, completed from reference TRBV7-9 and TRBJ2-5, reads DTGVSQNPRHKITKRGQNVTFRCDPISEHNRLYWYRQTLGQGPEFLTYFQNEAQLEKSRLLSDRFSAERPKGSFSTLEIQRTEQGDSAMYLCASQDRGETQYFGPGTRLLVL.

This chain joins TRBV12-5 and TRBJ2-7; D may be TRBD2 (6 bases). V lost 9 bases and J 4 bases, leaving 22 bases between the germline ends. This CDR3 region has 15 residues. Germline V gene sequence: CDR1 LGHNT, CDR2 FRNRAP. The CDR3 DNA follows: TGTGCTAGATCGCTAGCTAGGGTTGGGAGGTACGAGCAGTACTTC. This encodes CARSLARVGRYEQYF.

The genes are TRBV2 and TRBJ1-2, with 8 bases fitting TRBD1. The V and J ends lost 3 bases and 7 bases, in that order; junction bases with no gene match: 7. CDR1 is SNHLY, CDR2 FYNNEI, per germline. This CDR3 has 14 residues. The CDR3: CASSDQGAVSGYTF. For the CDR3, the DNA is TGTGCCAGCAGTGACCAGGGGGCAGTCTCTGGCTACACCTTC.

This sequence joins TRBV19 and TRBJ1-4; TRBD1 matches 7 bases. CDR1 LNHDA and CDR2 SQIVND come from the germline V gene (reference sequence). The CDR3 has 17 amino acids. After removal of 3 bases from V and 2 bases from J, the junction contained 9 bases not matched to a gene. The CDR3 loop reads CASSMAQSTGTNEKLFF. Written as DNA, the CDR3 is TGTGCCAGTAGTATGGCGCAATCGACAGGGACTAATGAAAAACTGTTTTTT.